This T cell receptor (beta chain) is drawn from a study of cytomegalovirus exposure and HLA in healthy donors. General study findings and limits: One cluster of highly shared sequence variants probably arose as a sequencing artifact. Reportedly, TCR beta sequences accurately predicted HLA-A and HLA-B alleles in most subjects.

Comments on this clone: The antigen is not known.

PCR employed 60 Vbeta and 13 Jbeta primers. This table comes from immunoSEQ multiplex PCR, and its TCRdb copy is limited to in-frame clones, with some not included. This table holds 150,000 to 200,000 clones, 75% to 85% found once. V lost 0 bases, J lost 6 bases, and 7 bases lay in between. The germline CDR1 and CDR2 sequences are SGHRS and YFSETQ. This CDR3 region has 13 residues. The source is a woman younger than 45 in good health and CMV-seronegative. The chain combines TRBV5-1 with TRBJ2-1; D perhaps matches TRBD2 (6 bases). The sample comprised PBMCs. The DNA of the CDR3 is TGCGCCAGCAGCTTGGGTAGCGGCAATGAGCAGTTCTTC. It is translated as CASSLGSGNEQFF.